The present entry profiles one TCR beta chain with its context. This sample stems from a study of CD8 T cells in Susac syndrome. The overall study: At the time of blood draw, patients with Susac syndrome were therapy-naive, receiving corticosteroids, or receiving intravenous immunoglobulin alone.

Random hexamers served to reverse transcribe about 0.45 to 1 ug RNA. Amplification of the TCR beta CDR3 was carried out by immunoSEQ multiplex PCR, which spanned a total of 54 Vbeta and 13 Jbeta segments. TCRdb passed the immunoSEQ multiplex PCR reads through MiXCR, listing each CDR3 protein once. Of 150,000 or so distinct CDR3 sequences in the sample, 85% to 95% were seen once. Peripheral blood CD8+ and CD4+ T cells were profiled by TCR beta sequencing. V dropped 0 bases and J dropped 1 base, with 10 bases sitting between them. CDR1 and CDR2 (germline): SGDLS, YYNGEE. This CDR3 is built from 16 residues.

This chain links TRBV9 with TRBJ1-4; D unclear. The sample taken for sequencing was CD4+ T cells from PBMCs. This receptor was identified in a human donor with Susac syndrome. The CDR3 region is CASSVGAGRTNEKLFF. CDR3 sequence (DNA): TGTGCCAGCAGCGTAGGAGCGGGAAGAACTAATGAAAAACTGTTTTTT.